This T cell receptor beta chain was captured in a study of blood T cells in healthy people across ages (dated by TCRdb to about 2015). Background for the entire study: In model experiments, template switching captured about one uniquely barcoded TCR beta cDNA molecule for every two T cells. Two additional independent replicas of 1 million unique cDNA reads from the same blood draw were analyzed for two donors (one aged 18 to 30 and one aged 80 or older). To track age-related changes in TCR beta repertoire diversity, the study relied on deep sequencing normalized with unique cDNA molecular identifiers. The donors were divided into four age groups: young (average about 15 years), middle-aged (approximately 41), aged (approximately 62) and long-lived (about 90). On the study overall, not on this receptor specifically: As age increased, observed TCR beta diversity per million T cells dropped in a roughly linear way, and a significant reduction was already evident by age around 41. Estimates of total diversity based on one million sequenced T cells were considered lower bounds and underestimates. The percentage of naive T cells measured by flow cytometry correlated strongly with observed TCR beta diversity. Because the CMV infection status of the donors was unknown, age-related changes in expanded clonotypes may potentially have been confounded. Compared with the aged group, the long-lived group had more naive CD4+ T cells, fewer expanded clones and increased TCR diversity, a pattern suggesting age selection. Conclusive comparison of naive and antigen-experienced compartments was prevented by the profiling of bulk unsorted PBMCs.

Reading the germline V gene (reference sequence) gives CDR1 MNHEY and CDR2 SMNVEV. The CDR3 goes from the cysteine to the phenylalanine over 14 residues. Only the CDR3 portion is preserved as DNA: 42 bases, with reading frame beginning at the first base. Receptor amplification or capture employed 5' RACE. Reads for this sample came from an Illumina HiSeq 2500. A second PCR of roughly 7 to 11 cycles was performed with a sample-barcoded 5' primer and a J-beta primer mix. A template-switch 5' adaptor carrying 12 random nucleotides introduced a unique molecular identifier onto each TCR beta cDNA molecule. Each sample yielded at least 2.5 million CDR3-containing paired-end reads. The Mint cDNA synthesis kit, primed by a TRBC-specific oligonucleotide, was used to synthesize first-strand cDNA from all RNA. All cDNA was treated with uracil-DNA glycosylase and then went through a first 18-cycle PCR with the universal primers M1SS and BC2_uni_R. Concerning the study's data processing: For normalization, 1 million high-quality reads were randomly selected from each sample, with every read carrying a distinct molecular identifier. Reads with shared molecular identifiers were discarded instead of being binned into consensus sequences. MiTCR, with a Q25 quality threshold and the strictest error-elimination algorithm, was used for CDR3 identification, clonotype clustering and error correction. Lower-bound total TCR beta diversity was estimated with a nonparametric unseen species model using Euler transformation. TCRdb reprocessed the public reads (quality trimming at Q25 with fastp, clone calling with MiXCR) and kept in-frame beta chains. CDR3 protein duplicates are merged, each entry listing the most common genes and DNA. V and J calls and clone size were set by TCRdb, not the authors. This sample lists nearly 800,000 distinct CDR3 sequences; roughly 25% were detected once. The ten most abundant clones make up roughly 3.8% of the sample.

Worth noting for this clonotype: Its antigen is not yet known. Base qualities are not at hand, and no much larger clone is one base apart.

The 35 to 40 donors, aged 6 to 90 years, were systemically healthy Caucasian individuals from Russia. Around 10 milliliters of peripheral blood were drawn from each donor into EDTA-treated Vacutainer tubes. Ficoll-Paque density-gradient centrifugation was used to isolate PBMCs, with at least 6 million obtained per sample. Total RNA, at least 6 micrograms per sample, was extracted from PBMCs with Trizol reagent. For every donor, an aliquot of PBMCs went through flow cytometry to measure the percentages of naive CD45RAhigh/CD27high T cells. These sequences were also reported in another study, on T cells of mothers and their children. From that second study: Nine systemically healthy Caucasian individuals served as donors, namely three mothers together with their six children. cDNA synthesis used all of the extracted RNA, with 1.5 ug of RNA in each 15 ul reaction. In the second PCR, the M1S primer added sample barcodes and 2-4 random nucleotides. Each mother yielded over 8.5 million TCR beta CDR3 reads and each child 2.5 million to 3 million reads. TCR recombination output is similarly shaped by thymic selection in related and unrelated pairs, with a minor effect exerted by inherited differences. Normalized repertoire overlap in related mother-child pairs was always slightly higher than in unrelated mother-child pairs, but the difference was never significant. No persistent microchimeric T cell clones were found, with a detection sensitivity of 75 to 100 clones per million clonotypes. The study used deep NGS to compare TCR beta repertoires of mothers and children, seeking features distinguishing related mother-child pairs from unrelated individuals. Mothers averaged 40 +/- 4 years of age and children averaged around 10 +/- 4 years. After adapter ligation with NEBNext reagents, the libraries were sequenced on Illumina HiSeq 2000 with 100+100 nt paired-end reads. Mother and child libraries were prepared a month apart and sequenced in separate runs to prevent cross-contamination. Each donor had between about 500,000 and 2,100,000 distinct TCR beta clonotypes identified. Naive TCR beta clonotypes were estimated from low-frequency clonotypes matched to each donor's FACS-determined naive share, without sorting.

The origin of this receptor is a boy younger than 18 in good health. The sequence is built from TRBV27 and TRBJ2-7, and TRBD2 aligns with 7 junction nucleotides. The DNA end lines up better with TRBJ2-1; the J call may be wrong. The sequencing sample was made of blood. CDR3 region: CASIGAGEKNEQFF. The nucleotides read TGTGCCAGCATCGGCGCGGGGGAGAAGAATGAGCAGTTCTTC.